This TCR beta chain comes out of a study of shared clonotypes between healthy human individuals. Comments on this clone: Its antigen is undetermined.

Germline-derived CDR1 and CDR2 are SQVTM and ANQGSEA. V was pared by 7 bases and J by 5 bases, with 5 bases of the junction left unmatched. The CDR3 runs to 12 residues. Only in-frame clones appear in the TCRdb table, and some are missing; sequencing was by immunoSEQ multiplex PCR. The table shows a few million clones, with more than 85% occurring only once. Whole-study findings and limits: Relative to their counterparts shared across all four donors, non-shared clonotypes exhibited diminished generation probabilities.

The receptor comes from a man aged 18 to 30 in good health. Some clones in this sample may be carry-over from other donors' samples. This rearrangement joins TRBV29-1 to TRBJ1-2; 9 positions match TRBD1. The sample consisted of naive CD4+ T cells from PBMCs. The subset was: CD45RA+ positively selected. As DNA, the CDR3 is TGCAGCGGACTGGGACAGGGATATGGCTACACCTTC. The encoded protein is CSGLGQGYGYTF.